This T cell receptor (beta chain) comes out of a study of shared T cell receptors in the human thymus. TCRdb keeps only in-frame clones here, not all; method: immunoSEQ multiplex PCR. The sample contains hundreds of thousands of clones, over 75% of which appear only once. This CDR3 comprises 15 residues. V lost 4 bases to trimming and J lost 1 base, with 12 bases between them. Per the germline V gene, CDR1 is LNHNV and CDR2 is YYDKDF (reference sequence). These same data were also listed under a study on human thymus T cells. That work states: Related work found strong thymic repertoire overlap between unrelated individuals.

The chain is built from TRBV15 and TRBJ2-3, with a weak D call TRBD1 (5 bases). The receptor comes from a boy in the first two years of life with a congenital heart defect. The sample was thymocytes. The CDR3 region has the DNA TGTGCCACCAGCACCAGTCAGGGTGGCACAGATACGCAGTATTTT. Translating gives CATSTSQGGTDTQYF. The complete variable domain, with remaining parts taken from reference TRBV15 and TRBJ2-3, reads DAMVIQNPRYQVTQFGKPVTLSCSQTLNHNVMYWYQQKSSQAPKLLFHYYDKDFNNEADTPDNFQSRRPNTSFCFLDIRSPGLGDTAMYLCATSTSQGGTDTQYFGPGTRLTVL.